The following is a TCR beta chain sequence with its context. No antigen is known for it. Base qualities are not recorded, but no much larger clone differs from it by a single base. This sample was included in a study of blood T cell repertoires in COVID-19 (dated by TCRdb to the early 2020s). At the level of the whole study: Samples covering the acute and convalescent phases of COVID-19 were provided by collaborators in the United States, Italy and Spain. The material from the prospective study consisted of cDNA or gDNA derived from T cells, B-cell-depleted T cells, or PBMCs. The dataset comprised deeply sampled blood TCRbeta repertoires from subjects exposed to, actively infected with, or recovered from COVID-19. A freely available public database, intended as a resource for researchers studying the immune response to SARS-CoV-2, is where the repertoires were released. The samples were drawn from two sources: the first 160 participants of the ongoing ImmuneRACE study, and 1,000 to 1,500 subjects contributed by 6 global collaborators. A de-identified subject ID, COVID-19 status, age in years and sex were almost always included in the sample metadata. Where available, HLA class I and class II types were taken from metadata supplied by the sample provider and were not determined by assay-based typing. The research as a whole found: The quantity of clinical and demographic metadata differed by source and by participant and was supplied without curation.

Each collaborating institution followed its own protocols to collect whole blood in K2EDTA tubes. Collaborator samples were shipped for TCRbeta analysis as frozen whole blood, isolated PBMCs, or DNA extracted from either sample type. The CDR3 spans 13 residues, from the cysteine through the phenylalanine. The only DNA kept is the CDR3, 39 bases in frame from the first base. At the junction V is shortened by 7 bases and J by 8 bases; bases outside the gene matches: 7. Reading the germline V gene gives CDR1 SNHLY and CDR2 FYNNEI. TCRbeta CDR3 regions were amplified from genomic DNA using the immunoSEQ Assay, a bias-controlled multiplex PCR. From the authors' description of their analysis: The number of nucleated cells in each sample was estimated from the amplification of reference gene primers within the assay. Sequence reads were collapsed and filtered to measure the absolute abundance of every unique TCRbeta CDR3 rearrangement. Productive Simpson clonality was computed per sample as the square root of Simpson's diversity index over productive rearrangements. TCRdb provides this immuneACCESS table in a form limited to in-frame rearrangements. Some clones are lacking; in checked studies, under half of them reflect an unresolved V gene, and why the rest are absent is not known. From that table come the V and J calls and clone size; the DNA was used to work out D and trimming. Present in this sample are around 100,000 clones, approximately 84% of which were seen just once. The top ten clones comprise approximately 6.8% of the sample.

The V and J genes are TRBV2 and TRBJ2-1, with 8 bases matching TRBD1. Sequencing used peripheral blood. This clonotype was sampled from a man aged 55 to 70 with acute or convalescent COVID-19. CDR3 protein: CASIRQGRDEQFF. In nucleotide form, the sequence is TGTGCCAGCATTCGACAGGGGCGGGATGAGCAGTTCTTC. This CDR3, with the reference TRBV2 and TRBJ2-1 proteins standing in past its ends, gives the full variable domain EPEVTQTPSHQVTQMGQEVILRCVPISNHLYFYWYRQILGQKVEFLVSFYNNEISEKSEIFDDQFSVERPDGSNFTLKIRSTKLEDSAMYFCASIRQGRDEQFFGPGTRLTVL.